The 8 T cell receptor beta chains below all came from one sample that was sequenced in a study of blood T cell repertoires in COVID-19. The data were produced by immunoSEQ multiplex PCR, yet TCRdb's version contains in-frame clones alone and is incomplete. The table has 110,000 or so clones, more than 75% seen once; the top ten hold under 9.5%. The sequencing input was peripheral blood. The source is a woman aged 40 to 50 with acute or convalescent COVID-19.

The rearrangement links TRBV7-2 to TRBJ2-3; possibly TRBD2 for D (6 bases). The V end lost 3 bases, the J end lost 6 bases, and 13 bases lay between the germline ends. The CDR3 totals 14 residues. Germline values: CDR1 SGHTA, CDR2 FQGNSA. The CDR3 DNA sequence: TGTGCCAGCAGCTTGGGTGGGGGAGGCGATACGCAGTATTTT. Amino acid sequence: CASSLGGGGDTQYF. The whole variable domain, remainder taken from reference TRBV7-2 and TRBJ2-3, is GAGVSQSPSNKVTEKGKDVELRCDPISGHTALYWYRQSLGQGLEFLIYFQGNSAPDKSGLPSDRFSAERTGGSVSTLTIQRTQQEDSAVYLCASSLGGGGDTQYFGPGTRLTVL.

This rearrangement joins TRBV10-3 to TRBJ2-1, with D perhaps matching TRBD1 (6 bases). Germline V gene data show CDR1 as ENHRY and CDR2 as SYGVKD. Trimming shortened V by 0 bases and J by 7 bases, and 13 bases separated the two germline ends. This CDR3 has 15 amino acids. CDR3 DNA: TGTGCCATCAGTGAGTCGAGGGGGAAGAGAAATGAGCAGTTCTTC. Protein: CAISESRGKRNEQFF.

Notes on this clone: The same CDR3 can be traced to other DNA sequences in this sample. This chain uses TRBV3-1 (or the pseudogene TRBV3-2) with TRBJ2-7; D gene unclear. The germline V gene has CDR1 LGHDT and CDR2 YNNKEL (reference sequence). CDR3 length: 12 amino acids. Trimming shortened V by 1 base and J by 3 bases, and 4 bases separated the two germline ends. The CDR3 DNA sequence: TGTGCCAGCAGCCAAGTTAACTACGAGCAGTACTTC. Protein sequence: CASSQVNYEQYF.

This rearrangement joins TRBV6-5 to TRBJ2-3; TRBD2 might be the D (7 bases). Trimming stripped 2 bases from V and 0 bases from J, with 9 bases between. Germline V gene sequence: CDR1 MNHEY, CDR2 SVGAGI. The CDR3 has 15 residues. CDR3 protein: CASSYRGASTDTQYF. CDR3 DNA: TGTGCCAGCAGTTACCGGGGGGCTAGCACAGATACGCAGTATTTT.

J is TRBJ2-3 and V is TRBV7-6; D is possibly TRBD2 (7 bases). The CDR3 is made up of 15 amino acids. Germline values: CDR1 SGHVS, CDR2 FNYEAQ. Between the trimmed V and J ends, which lost 5 bases and 2 bases, there was a span of 14 bases. DNA of the CDR3: TGTGCCAGCAGCCTTAGGGGGGGGACCACAGATACGCAGTATTTT. Its protein is CASSLRGGTTDTQYF.

This chain joins TRBV20-1 and TRBJ1-6, with D uncertain. Germline CDR1 DFQATT, CDR2 SNEGSKA (reference sequence). V shed 3 bases and J shed 14 bases, with 20 bases lying between them. The CDR3 is made up of 14 amino acids. DNA for the CDR3: TGCAGTGCTAGTTATCCGAGGGAGGTTAGGGCCCTCCACTTT. The encoded protein is CSASYPREVRALHF.

By its share, this clone is medium-sized. At one end, the junction sequence differs from germline, possibly due to a read error. The chain carries TRBV5-1 and TRBJ2-1; no clear D gene. This CDR3 is built from 14 residues. Germline CDR1 SGHRS, CDR2 YFSETQ. The CDR3 DNA sequence: TGCGCCAGCAGCTTGGATGGCTCCAACAATGAGCAGTTCTTC. It codes for CASSLDGSNNEQFF.

The sample holds one count of this clone. The chain combines TRBV19 with TRBJ1-3, with D unresolved. The V gene's germline CDR1 is LNHDA and CDR2 SQIVND (reference sequence). V lost 3 bases and J 4 bases, leaving 7 bases between the germline ends. The CDR3 contains 13 residues. The CDR3: CASSIEAGNTIYF. DNA for the CDR3: TGTGCCAGTAGTATCGAAGCCGGAAACACCATATATTTT.